A single sample is the source of the 32 T cell receptor beta chains below, sequenced in a study of blood T cell repertoires in COVID-19. Sequencing was performed with immunoSEQ multiplex PCR; in TCRdb, only in-frame clones are kept and a portion is missing. The sample yields about 190,000 clones, about 88% seen once. Source material: peripheral blood. The receptor source for this set is a middle-aged woman who had recovered from COVID-19.

This clone was counted between two and nine times. The V call is TRBV6-6, the J call TRBJ1-5; possibly TRBD1 for D (6 bases). The CDR3 is made up of 15 amino acids. Per the germline V gene, CDR1 is MNHNY and CDR2 is SVGAGI (reference sequence). V lost 5 bases and J lost 1, with 12 bases in between. This chain's CDR3 is CASSLLGQSNQPQHF. DNA of the CDR3: TGTGCCAGCAGTCTCCTAGGACAGAGCAATCAGCCCCAGCATTTT.

V and J are TRBV19 and TRBJ1-1, with 7 bases identical to TRBD1. Germline-derived CDR1 and CDR2 are LNHDA and SQIVND (reference sequence). This CDR3 spans 15 amino acids. With 7 bases clipped from V and 0 bases from J, the junction kept 8 bases outside the gene matches. The CDR3 region is CASTDSGQMNTEAFF. The CDR3 DNA sequence: TGTGCCAGTACCGATTCGGGACAGATGAACACTGAAGCTTTCTTT.

This clone was seen just once. The chain carries TRBV15 and TRBJ2-5; 10 positions match TRBD2. J was trimmed by 4 bases and V by 3 bases; bases with no gene match: 8. Germline V gene sequence: CDR1 LNHNV, CDR2 YYDKDF (reference sequence). This CDR3 is built from 16 residues. CDR3 in amino acids: CATSRSSGRLGETQYF. The CDR3 DNA is TGTGCCACCAGCAGGTCTAGCGGGAGATTAGGAGAGACCCAGTACTTC. Full variable domain (outside the CDR3, taken from reference TRBV15 and TRBJ2-5): DAMVIQNPRYQVTQFGKPVTLSCSQTLNHNVMYWYQQKSSQAPKLLFHYYDKDFNNEADTPDNFQSRRPNTSFCFLDIRSPGLGDTAMYLCATSRSSGRLGETQYFGPGTRLLVL.

The rearrangement links TRBV28 to TRBJ1-4; D perhaps matches TRBD1 (5 bases). The CDR3 extends over 14 amino acids. Germline CDR1 is MDHEN and CDR2 is SYDVKM. V dropped 5 bases and J dropped 1 base, with 8 bases sitting between them. CDR3: CASSQDRTNEKLFF. CDR3 DNA: TGTGCCAGCAGTCAAGACAGAACTAATGAAAAACTGTTTTTT.

This clone was detected only once. The chain has TRBV5-1 and TRBJ2-1; 7 nucleotides agree with TRBD1. The length of the CDR3 is 15 residues. V was clipped by 0 bases and J by 7 bases; unmatched bases: 7. Looked up from germline, CDR1 is SGHRS and CDR2 is YFSETQ. The chain's CDR3 is CASSLGVDRSNEQFF. CDR3 bases: TGCGCCAGCAGCTTGGGGGTGGACAGGTCGAATGAGCAGTTCTTC.

The chain has TRBV27 and TRBJ2-2; TRBD2 agrees at 8 bases. CDR1 is MNHEY, CDR2 SMNVEV, per germline (reference sequence). The CDR3 covers 17 residues. V dropped 1 base and J dropped 0; count of bases not matched to a gene: 4. The chain's CDR3 is CASSLFGLAANTGELFF. Written as DNA, the CDR3 is TGTGCCAGCAGTTTATTTGGACTAGCCGCGAACACCGGGGAGCTGTTTTTT.

This chain joins TRBV5-8 and TRBJ2-2, with D tentatively TRBD2 (5 bases). CDR1 is SGHTS, CDR2 YDEGEE, per germline. Deletions cut 1 base from V and 7 bases from J, with 11 bases between. The CDR3 runs 14 residues. The CDR3 coding sequence is TGTGCCAGCAGCTTGTTAAGGGAGAGCGGGGAGCTGTTTTTT. It is translated as CASSLLRESGELFF.

The chain couples TRBV9 to TRBJ2-2, with D possibly matching TRBD1 (5 bases). The length of the CDR3 is 15 residues. The germline V gene encodes CDR1 SGDLS and CDR2 YYNGEE. V lost 3 bases, J lost 0 bases, and 9 bases lay in between. CDR3 sequence (DNA): TGTGCCAGCAGCGCAACGACAGCGAACACCGGGGAGCTGTTTTTT. Its translation: CASSATTANTGELFF.

The J gene is TRBJ2-1, the V gene TRBV6-6, with 10 bases identical to TRBD2. Germline CDR1 is MNHNY and CDR2 is SVGAGI (reference sequence). The CDR3 contains 16 residues. The V segment lost 6 bases and the J segment 1 base; nucleotides outside the gene matches: 6. The CDR3 nucleotides read TGTGCCAGCAGCCGAAGCGGGAGGGGATCCTACAATGAGCAGTTCTTC. Translating it yields CASSRSGRGSYNEQFF.

The chain joins TRBV2 to TRBJ2-1, with 8 bases fitting TRBD1. J gave up 4 bases and V 8 bases, and 10 bases lay outside the gene matches. The germline V gene has CDR1 SNHLY and CDR2 FYNNEI. CDR3 length: 15 amino acids. The CDR3 nucleotides are TGTGCCAGCGGTAGAGACAGGGGCCAATACAATGAGCAGTTCTTC. Protein: CASGRDRGQYNEQFF.

About this clone: Other DNA sequences of this sample code for an identical CDR3. The rearrangement uses TRBV7-2 and TRBJ2-7, with 10 bases aligning to TRBD2. V lost 3 bases, J lost 2 bases, and 7 bases stayed unmatched. The CDR3 has 16 residues. Germline CDR1 reads SGHTA; CDR2 reads FQGNSA. CDR3: CASSLSSGRIPYEQYF. In DNA form, the CDR3 reads TGTGCCAGCAGCTTGTCTAGCGGGAGAATCCCCTACGAGCAGTACTTC.

The chain joins TRBV4-2 to TRBJ1-5; no clear D gene. Looked up from germline, CDR1 is LGHNA and CDR2 is YNFKEQ. V gave up 0 bases and J gave up 6 bases, with 12 bases separating them. This CDR3 contains 15 residues. Here the CDR3 reads CASSQDMGGSQPQHF. CDR3 DNA: TGTGCCAGCAGCCAAGATATGGGCGGGAGTCAGCCCCAGCATTTT.

This clone was observed a handful of times. J is TRBJ1-1 and V is TRBV29-1, with 8 nucleotides matching TRBD1. J lost 5 bases, V lost 6 bases, and 8 bases had no gene match. Germline lookup yields CDR1 SQVTM and CDR2 ANQGSEA. The CDR3 totals 13 residues. The CDR3 DNA sequence: TGCAGCGTCGAACGACAGGGGAGGACTGAAGCTTTCTTT. Residues: CSVERQGRTEAFF.

The chain employs TRBV27 and TRBJ1-1; TRBD1 matches at 11 bases. The CDR3 loop spans 15 amino acids. CDR1 MNHEY and CDR2 SMNVEV come from the germline V gene (reference sequence). V shed 5 bases, J shed 3 bases, and the junction held 5 bases outside the gene matches. Here the CDR3 reads CASSPWGQGDTEAFF. The CDR3 nucleotides read TGTGCCAGCAGTCCCTGGGGACAGGGGGACACTGAAGCTTTCTTT.

The J gene is TRBJ2-1, the V gene TRBV9; 8 nucleotides line up with TRBD2. With V trimmed by 0 bases and J by 12 bases, 14 bases remained unmatched. Per the germline V gene, CDR1 is SGDLS and CDR2 is YYNGEE. The CDR3 sequence is 16 residues long. CDR3 in amino acids: CASSVGVTREVQRQFF. The CDR3 DNA is TGTGCCAGCAGCGTAGGGGTGACGCGGGAGGTCCAGCGGCAGTTCTTC.

This clone showed up just a few times. The gene calls are TRBV7-9 and TRBJ2-5, with D tentatively TRBD2 (6 bases). This CDR3 spans 16 amino acids. The V gene's germline CDR1 is SEHNR and CDR2 FQNEAQ (reference sequence). Trimming left V 6 bases short and J 6 bases short, with 23 bases between. CDR3 coding DNA: TGTGCCAGCAGTTCCGACCGGGGGATAGGTATGAAGACCCAGTACTTC. It yields the protein CASSSDRGIGMKTQYF.

This chain joins TRBV11-2 and TRBJ2-2, with D hard to call. This CDR3 contains 11 residues. V was cut by 7 bases and J by 5 bases, with 5 bases left in between. The germline V gene has CDR1 SGHAT and CDR2 FQNNGV. The chain's CDR3 is CASTLTGELFF. Written as DNA, the CDR3 is TGTGCCAGCACCCTGACCGGGGAGCTGTTTTTT.

This clone was counted once. The chain employs TRBV29-1 and TRBJ1-2; D unresolved. The CDR3 has 13 residues. Germline V gene data show CDR1 as SQVTM and CDR2 as ANQGSEA. Trimming pared 4 bases from V and 4 bases from J, leaving 13 bases between. The chain's CDR3 is CSVAAGRGYGYTF. The CDR3, as DNA: TGCAGCGTTGCGGCCGGGAGAGGCTATGGCTACACCTTC.

In this sample, this clone turned up a few times. The genes are TRBV6-2 or TRBV6-3 and TRBJ2-7, with D possibly TRBD1 on 6 matching bases. Deletions cut 5 bases from V and 3 bases from J, with 17 bases between. There are 15 residues in the CDR3. Germline V gene lookup returns CDR1 MNHEY and CDR2 SVGEGT. The DNA of the CDR3 is TGTGCCAGCAGTGCGGACAGCTACAGCAACTACGAGCAGTACTTC. Encoded protein: CASSADSYSNYEQYF.

The chain couples TRBV7-7 to TRBJ2-1, with 8 bases identical to TRBD2. In germline, CDR1 is SSHAT, CDR2 FNYEAQ (reference sequence). V shed 5 bases and J 2 bases; nucleotides not matched to a gene: 8. The length of the CDR3 is 16 residues. The CDR3 DNA follows: TGTGCCAGCAGCCCGGGAGGGGGAGGGCCCTACAATGAGCAGTTCTTC. Its protein product is CASSPGGGGPYNEQFF.

The chain uses TRBV30 and TRBJ1-1; 9 bases are a match to TRBD1. J gave up 6 bases and V 4 bases, and 3 bases lay outside the gene matches. The CDR3 totals 12 residues. Germline assignment: CDR1 GTSNPN and CDR2 SVGIG (reference sequence). The CDR3 DNA sequence: TGTGCCTGGACGAGGACAGGGGCTGAAGCTTTCTTT. Translating it yields CAWTRTGAEAFF.

The chain links TRBV25-1 to TRBJ1-6; D ambiguous. The CDR3 contains 16 residues. Germline assignment: CDR1 MGHDK and CDR2 SYGVNS. Trimming left V 0 bases short and J 7 bases short, with 13 bases between. The CDR3 protein is CASSEYQTAGNSPLHF. DNA of the CDR3: TGTGCCAGCAGTGAATATCAGACCGCGGGGAATTCACCCCTCCACTTT.

The rearrangement joins TRBV4-3 to TRBJ1-6; no reliable D call. Per the germline V gene, CDR1 is LGHNA and CDR2 is YSLEER. CDR3 length equals 14 residues. V was cut by 1 base and J by 6 bases, with 7 bases left in between. CDR3 amino acids: CASSQVSLNSPLHF. DNA of the CDR3: TGCGCCAGCAGCCAAGTGAGCCTTAATTCACCCCTCCACTTT.

V and J are TRBV28 and TRBJ1-1; possibly TRBD1 for D (6 bases). With 4 bases removed from V and 4 bases from J, the gap between germline ends came to 19 bases. Per the germline V gene, CDR1 is MDHEN and CDR2 is SYDVKM. The CDR3 runs 16 residues. CDR3 in DNA: TGTGCCAGCAGTTCTCATCTCCAGGGGTCGGGCACTGAAGCTTTCTTT. It yields the protein CASSSHLQGSGTEAFF.

The chain is built from TRBV7-2 and TRBJ2-5; D is uncertain. The CDR3 is made up of 14 amino acids. V was pared by 2 bases and J by 1 base, with 8 bases between. Germline V gives CDR1 SGHTA, CDR2 FQGNSA. Here the CDR3 reads CASSLNGFQETQYF. Written as DNA, the CDR3 is TGTGCCAGCAGCTTAAACGGGTTCCAAGAGACCCAGTACTTC.

CDR3 loop: CSGTMNTGELFF. DNA for the CDR3: TGCAGCGGGACAATGAACACCGGGGAGCTGTTTTTT. The chain employs TRBV29-1 and TRBJ2-2; possible D gene TRBD1, 5 bases. This CDR3 spans 12 amino acids. Trimming shortened V by 7 bases and J by 1 base, and 7 bases separated the two germline ends. CDR1 and CDR2 (germline): SQVTM, ANQGSEA.

With regard to this clone: The identical CDR3 is also encoded by other nucleotide sequences in the sample. V usage is TRBV28 and J usage is TRBJ2-7; D not resolved. Per germline, CDR1 MDHEN and CDR2 SYDVKM. V gave up 2 bases and J gave up 3 bases, with 2 bases separating them. The CDR3 is 11 residues long. The CDR3 loop is CASSLRYEQYF. CDR3 in DNA: TGTGCCAGCAGTTTACGCTACGAGCAGTACTTC. Full variable domain (outside the CDR3, taken from reference TRBV28 and TRBJ2-7): DVKVTQSSRYLVKRTGEKVFLECVQDMDHENMFWYRQDPGLGLRLIYFSYDVKMKEKGDIPEGYSVSREKKERFSLILESASTNQTSMYLCASSLRYEQYFGPGTRLTVT.

The rearrangement uses TRBV18 and TRBJ1-2; 10 nucleotides align to TRBD1. Germline V gene lookup returns CDR1 KGHSH and CDR2 LQKENI. This CDR3 is 15 amino acids long. Trimming cost V 3 bases and J 3 bases; bases outside gene matches: 4. DNA for the CDR3: TGTGCCAGCTCACCGGGGACAGGGGTGTACTATGGCTACACCTTC. As protein: CASSPGTGVYYGYTF.

The chain has TRBV5-1 and TRBJ1-6, with D tentatively TRBD1 (6 bases). This CDR3 is 16 amino acids long. Per germline, CDR1 SGHRS and CDR2 YFSETQ. V lost 4 bases, J lost 9 bases, and 20 bases lay in between. CDR3 loop: CASSQGQPYGSSPLHF. The CDR3 DNA reads TGCGCCAGCAGCCAAGGACAGCCCTATGGAAGTTCACCCCTCCACTTT.

This clone was found once. CDR3 amino acids: CAWSVPGSGVPEAFF. CDR3 sequence (DNA): TGTGCCTGGAGTGTACCGGGATCAGGGGTCCCTGAAGCTTTCTTT. The V call is TRBV30, the J call TRBJ1-1; TRBD1 is a possible D gene (6 bases). Trimming cost V 0 bases and J 6 bases, with 17 bases left between them. The CDR3 runs 15 residues. CDR1 and CDR2 (germline): GTSNPN, SVGIG (reference sequence).

The chain combines TRBV15 with TRBJ2-1; 7 bases align to TRBD2. Trimming cost V 0 bases and J 7 bases; bases outside gene matches: 9. CDR1 and CDR2 (germline): LNHNV, YYDKDF (reference sequence). The CDR3 totals 16 residues. DNA for the CDR3: TGTGCCACCAGCAGAGAATCGGCGGGAGTCATTAATGAGCAGTTCTTC. It encodes CATSRESAGVINEQFF.

This chain joins TRBV6-6 and TRBJ2-2, with 10 bases aligning to TRBD2. CDR3 size: 16 residues. The J segment lost 4 bases and the V segment lost 6 bases, leaving 8 bases of the junction unmatched. The germline gives CDR1 MNHNY, CDR2 SVGAGI (reference sequence). CDR3 DNA sequence: TGTGCCAGCAGGTCCCTTAGCGGGAGGTCCACCGGGGAGCTGTTTTTT. Translated, it gives CASRSLSGRSTGELFF.